This TCR beta chain came from a study of T-cell reconstitution after alpha-beta-depleted transplantation in children. This clonotype was recorded at least ten times. Unique molecular identifiers were incorporated during preparation of the TCRbeta library. TCRdb called the PCR reads again in MiXCR, with one record for every CDR3 protein. The data show about 360,000 distinct CDR3 sequences, with roughly 13% seen just once and around 4.1% held by the top ten. Sequencing used PBMCs, obtained from the stem cell graft. The sequence was obtained from a human donor who donated a stem cell graft to a child with Fanconi anemia.

CDR3 region: CASRRQGRTEAFF. The DNA for the CDR3 is TGTGCCAGCAGAAGACAGGGACGGACTGAAGCTTTCTTT. This chain links TRBV12-3 or TRBV12-4 with TRBJ1-1; TRBD1 matches at 7 bases. This CDR3 region has 13 residues. With 6 bases clipped from V and 5 bases from J, the junction kept 6 bases outside the gene matches.